This TCR beta chain was found in a study of T cell changes during pregnancy in multiple sclerosis. Germline CDR1 and CDR2: MNHEY and SVGAGI. CDR3 length: 15 residues. The germline V and J ends were trimmed by 4 bases and 1 base, with 11 bases remaining between them. Libraries were prepared by immunoSEQ multiplex PCR; TCRdb keeps only in-frame clonotypes and omits some of them. This table holds approximately 40,000 clones, roughly 91% found once. The V and J genes are TRBV6-5 and TRBJ1-3; a weak D match, TRBD1 (5 bases). This receptor was identified in a female donor in good health, enrolled as a control in a pregnancy study. The input for sequencing was CD4+ T cells from peripheral blood mononuclear cells, taken after pregnancy. CDR3 nucleotide sequence: TGTGCCAGCAGTTCCCCGACAGCTTCTGGAAACACCATATATTTT. Protein: CASSSPTASGNTIYF.